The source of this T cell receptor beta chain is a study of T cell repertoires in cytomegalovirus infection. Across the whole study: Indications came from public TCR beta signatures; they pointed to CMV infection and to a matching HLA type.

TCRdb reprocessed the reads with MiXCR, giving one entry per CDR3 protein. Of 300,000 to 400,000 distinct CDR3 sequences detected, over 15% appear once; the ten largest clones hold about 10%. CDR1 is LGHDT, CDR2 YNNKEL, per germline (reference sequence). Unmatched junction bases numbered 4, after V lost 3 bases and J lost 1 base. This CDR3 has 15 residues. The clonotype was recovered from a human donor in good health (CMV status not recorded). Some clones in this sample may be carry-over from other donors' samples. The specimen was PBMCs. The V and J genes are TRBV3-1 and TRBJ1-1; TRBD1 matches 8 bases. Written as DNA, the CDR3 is TGTGCCAGCAGCCAGGGGACAGGCCCGAACACTGAAGCTTTCTTT. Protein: CASSQGTGPNTEAFF.